Listed here are 32 T cell receptor beta chains from one sample, sequenced in a study of cytomegalovirus exposure and HLA in healthy donors. PCR involved 60 Vbeta and 13 Jbeta primers. Measured with immunoSEQ multiplex PCR; TCRdb has only the in-frame clones, and not every one. The sample yields about 150,000 clones, roughly 77% seen once. Sequencing was done on a sample of PBMCs. These receptors originate from a man aged 25-40 years in good health and CMV-seropositive.

This clone was counted between two and nine times. The chain recombines TRBV30 with TRBJ1-5; 7 bases are shared with TRBD1. The CDR3 has 14 residues. Per the germline V gene, CDR1 is GTSNPN and CDR2 is SVGIG (reference sequence). J was trimmed by 8 bases and V by 2 bases; bases with no gene match: 9. CDR3 region: CAWSRGQGWEPQHF. In nucleotides, the CDR3 is TGTGCCTGGAGTAGGGGGCAGGGTTGGGAGCCCCAGCATTTT.

This clone was seen only a few times. This rearrangement joins TRBV7-9 to TRBJ2-1; tentatively, D is TRBD2 (6 bases). This CDR3 is 14 amino acids long. The germline gives CDR1 SEHNR, CDR2 FQNEAQ (reference sequence). Trimming left V 8 bases short and J 3 bases short, with 14 bases between. The chain's CDR3 is CASGLTDSYNEQFF. In nucleotides, the CDR3 is TGTGCCAGCGGACTAACCGACAGCTACAATGAGCAGTTCTTC.

The chain is built from TRBV7-2 and TRBJ2-7, with D possibly matching TRBD1 (6 bases). V dropped 0 bases and J dropped 5 bases, with 14 bases sitting between them. Germline assignment: CDR1 SGHTA and CDR2 FQGNSA. The CDR3 totals 15 residues. The CDR3 loop is CASSLAQGGLHEQYF. DNA for the CDR3: TGTGCCAGCAGCTTAGCACAGGGTGGTCTACACGAGCAGTACTTC.

V is TRBV5-6 and J is TRBJ2-7; 7 bases match TRBD1. This CDR3 is built from 14 residues. Trimming cost V 4 bases and J 3 bases; bases outside gene matches: 7. Germline loops: CDR1 SGHDT, CDR2 YYEEEE. The CDR3: CASSLPGQNYEQYF. CDR3 nucleotide sequence: TGTGCCAGCAGCCTCCCGGGACAGAACTACGAGCAGTACTTC.

Regarding this clone: Distinct nucleotide sequences in the sample also encode this CDR3. The rearrangement joins TRBV7-9 to TRBJ1-2; 10 bases map to TRBD1. This CDR3 is built from 14 residues. The germline CDR1 and CDR2 sequences are SEHNR and FQNEAQ (reference sequence). With 1 base clipped from V and 8 bases from J, the junction kept 4 bases outside the gene matches. The CDR3 protein is CASSLGQGARGYTF. CDR3 DNA sequence: TGTGCCAGCAGCTTAGGACAGGGGGCGCGAGGCTACACCTTC.

This sequence joins TRBV30 and TRBJ2-1, with no clear D. Deletions cut 0 bases from V and 10 bases from J, with 7 bases between. The CDR3 loop spans 11 amino acids. CDR1 is GTSNPN and CDR2 is SVGIG in the germline V gene (reference sequence). In DNA form, the CDR3 reads TGTGCCTGGAGTGTCTCACAGGAGCAGTTCTTC. This codes for CAWSVSQEQFF.

V usage is TRBV4-1 and J usage is TRBJ1-4, with 12 bases lining up with TRBD1. The germline CDR1 and CDR2 sequences are MGHRA and YSYEKL. Trimming took 4 bases from V and 3 from J; bases not matched to a gene: 9. CDR3 size: 18 residues. CDR3 sequence (DNA): TGCGCCAGCAGCCTTGGAGGGACAGGGGGCGCGGCTAATGAAAAACTGTTTTTT. Its protein product is CASSLGGTGGAANEKLFF.

The genes are TRBV27 and TRBJ2-7; the D gene is possibly TRBD2 (5 bases). The CDR3 length is 13 residues. V dropped 2 bases and J dropped 6 bases, with 11 bases sitting between them. Germline V lookup: CDR1 MNHEY, CDR2 SMNVEV (reference sequence). As DNA, the CDR3 is TGTGCCAGCAGTTTACAACAAGGGAGCGAGCAGTACTTC. Translation gives CASSLQQGSEQYF.

This sequence joins TRBV6-1 and TRBJ1-1, with 9 positions matching TRBD1. This CDR3 comprises 15 residues. Germline V CDR1 and CDR2: MNHNS, SASEGT. With V trimmed by 6 bases and J by 2 bases, 7 bases remained unmatched. For the CDR3, the DNA is TGTGCCAGCAGAGACCGGGACAGGGTAAACACTGAAGCTTTCTTT. Protein: CASRDRDRVNTEAFF.

V usage is TRBV6-1 and J usage is TRBJ2-5; 7 bases are shared with TRBD2. The end of the DNA fits TRBJ2-7 better, so the J call may be wrong. The germline gives CDR1 MNHNS, CDR2 SASEGT. This CDR3 comprises 16 residues. The CDR3 nucleotides read TGTGCCAGCAGTGAAGTTGGCGGGGGTCCTACCTACGAGCAGTACTTC. Its translation: CASSEVGGGPTYEQYF.

This chain joins TRBV19 and TRBJ1-1; tentatively, D is TRBD1 (5 bases). Per germline, CDR1 LNHDA and CDR2 SQIVND (reference sequence). Trimming shortened V by 1 base and J by 3 bases, and 15 bases separated the two germline ends. The length of the CDR3 is 16 residues. The CDR3 sequence is CASSIVGVPRDTEAFF. CDR3 coding DNA: TGTGCCAGTAGTATAGTAGGTGTTCCCAGGGACACTGAAGCTTTCTTT.

This chain uses TRBV7-9 with TRBJ1-1; TRBD1 matches 7 bases. Germline V gene lookup returns CDR1 SEHNR and CDR2 FQNEAQ (reference sequence). This CDR3 comprises 16 residues. The trim removed 4 bases at V and 1 base at J, leaving 9 bases unmatched. The CDR3 sequence is CASSSAPGQPNTEAFF. The CDR3 DNA reads as TGTGCCAGCAGCTCGGCCCCGGGACAGCCGAACACTGAAGCTTTCTTT.

The J gene is TRBJ2-7, the V gene TRBV5-1; 11 nucleotides line up with TRBD1. CDR3 length equals 14 residues. Germline V CDR1 and CDR2: SGHRS, YFSETQ. V lost 5 bases to trimming and J lost 3 bases; unmatched junction nucleotides: 4. The CDR3 is CASRAGTGGYEQYF. CDR3 nucleotides: TGCGCCAGCAGAGCCGGGACAGGGGGCTACGAGCAGTACTTC.

This rearrangement joins TRBV19 to TRBJ1-5; 7 nucleotides line up with TRBD1. CDR1 is LNHDA and CDR2 is SQIVND in the germline V gene (reference sequence). The CDR3 runs to 15 residues. With V trimmed by 6 bases and J by 7 bases, 12 bases remained unmatched. The CDR3 region has the DNA TGTGCCAGTAGGATGAGACAGGGTGTCACCCAGCCCCAGCATTTT. Protein product: CASRMRQGVTQPQHF. Combining the CDR3 with reference TRBV19 and TRBJ1-5 gives the whole variable domain DGGITQSPKYLFRKEGQNVTLSCEQNLNHDAMYWYRQDPGQGLRLIYYSQIVNDFQKGDIAEGYSVSREKKESFPLTVTSAQKNPTAFYLCASRMRQGVTQPQHFGDGTRLSIL.

The rearrangement uses TRBV18 and TRBJ1-5, with TRBD1 identical over 10 bases. CDR1 is KGHSH, CDR2 LQKENI, per germline. After removal of 1 base from V and 2 bases from J, the junction contained 2 bases not matched to a gene. This CDR3 contains 16 residues. CDR3 nucleotides: TGTGCCAGCTCACCACGGGACAGGGGCGGCAATCAGCCCCAGCATTTT. Residues: CASSPRDRGGNQPQHF.

This clone has more than one count but fewer than ten. The V gene is TRBV7-2, the J gene TRBJ2-5; the match to TRBD2 covers 12 bases. V was clipped by 5 bases and J by 5 bases; unmatched bases: 12. The CDR3 has 17 amino acids. Germline CDR1 and CDR2: SGHTA and FQGNSA. In nucleotides, the CDR3 is TGTGCCAGCAGCCCAGGACTAGCGGGACAAACCTGGGAGACCCAGTACTTC. Translation gives CASSPGLAGQTWETQYF.

The rearrangement joins TRBV27 to TRBJ2-3; 11 nucleotides agree with TRBD2. V lost 4 bases and J lost 0; bases outside the gene matches: 3. The CDR3 is made up of 16 amino acids. From germline, CDR1 is MNHEY and CDR2 SMNVEV (reference sequence). In nucleotides, the CDR3 is TGTGCCAGCAGTTCCCGGACTAGCGGGAGCACAGATACGCAGTATTTT. It specifies CASSSRTSGSTDTQYF.

V gene TRBV30 combines with J gene TRBJ1-4; D is perhaps TRBD1 (5 bases). V was clipped by 0 bases and J by 8 bases, with 10 bases between them. Germline values: CDR1 GTSNPN, CDR2 SVGIG (reference sequence). This CDR3 has 13 residues. The CDR3 loop is CAWSVHRREKLFF. In DNA form, the CDR3 reads TGTGCCTGGAGTGTACACAGGCGGGAAAAACTGTTTTTT.

The V gene is TRBV28, the J gene TRBJ1-4; 9 bases align to TRBD1. The CDR3 contains 13 residues. CDR1 and CDR2 from the germline V gene are MDHEN and SYDVKM. With 5 bases clipped from V and 6 bases from J, the junction kept 1 base outside the gene matches. The CDR3 DNA reads as TGTGCCAGCAGTCGGGACAGGGATGAAAAACTGTTTTTT. Translating it yields CASSRDRDEKLFF.

The chain couples TRBV19 to TRBJ1-1; a weak D match, TRBD1 (6 bases). The CDR3 length is 14 residues. With 10 bases removed from V and 4 bases from J, the gap between germline ends came to 19 bases. Germline V gene sequence: CDR1 LNHDA, CDR2 SQIVND (reference sequence). CDR3 nucleotides: TGTGCCACAAATCCAGGGACATCGAGCACTGAAGCTTTCTTT. Protein sequence: CATNPGTSSTEAFF.

This clone has only a few counts. The chain employs TRBV29-1 and TRBJ1-2; D is unresolved. Looked up from germline, CDR1 is SQVTM and CDR2 is ANQGSEA. This CDR3 spans 11 amino acids. V was shortened by 4 bases and J by 5 bases, with 8 bases between the two germline ends. DNA of the CDR3: TGCAGCGTTGTTACAGTTTATGGCTACACCTTC. The encoded protein is CSVVTVYGYTF.

The genes are TRBV14 and TRBJ1-3; 8 bases are a match to TRBD1. Trimming at V came to 4 bases and at J to 8 bases, leaving 4 bases not matched to a gene. Germline lookup yields CDR1 SGHDN and CDR2 FVKESK. This CDR3 is built from 13 residues. This CDR3 reads CASSPGQGDTIYF. Written as DNA, the CDR3 is TGTGCCAGCAGCCCCGGACAGGGAGACACCATATATTTT.

This chain connects TRBV7-9 to TRBJ2-1, with D hard to call. Germline loops: CDR1 SEHNR, CDR2 FQNEAQ (reference sequence). The CDR3 loop spans 15 amino acids. V lost 5 bases to trimming and J lost 2 bases, with 13 bases between them. In nucleotides, the CDR3 is TGTGCCAGCAGCGTGCCAGGAACTCCCTACAATGAGCAGTTCTTC. Translating gives CASSVPGTPYNEQFF.

J is TRBJ1-1 and V is TRBV2; maybe TRBD1 (6 bases). From germline, CDR1 is SNHLY and CDR2 FYNNEI. The CDR3 covers 14 residues. The germline V and J ends were trimmed by 6 bases and 1 base, with 12 bases remaining between them. The CDR3 region is CASRRTAKNTEAFF. The CDR3 DNA reads as TGTGCCAGCAGGAGGACAGCCAAGAACACTGAAGCTTTCTTT.

The J gene is TRBJ2-6, the V gene TRBV28, with a possible D match to TRBD1 (5 bases). V lost 4 bases and J 2 bases, leaving 15 bases between the germline ends. Germline CDR1 reads MDHEN; CDR2 reads SYDVKM. There are 17 residues in the CDR3. The CDR3 is CASSSMPGLTGANVLTF. The CDR3 DNA reads as TGTGCCAGCAGTTCCATGCCAGGGCTTACTGGGGCCAACGTCCTGACTTTC.

This chain connects TRBV10-2 to TRBJ2-2, with D tentatively TRBD1 (7 bases). This CDR3 is 15 amino acids long. Trimming shortened V by 5 bases and J by 7 bases, and 17 bases separated the two germline ends. Germline V gene data show CDR1 as WSHSY and CDR2 as SAAADI. The CDR3 protein is CASSPGGGGGGELFF. The CDR3 coding sequence is TGCGCCAGCAGTCCCGGTGGAGGGGGCGGCGGGGAGCTGTTTTTT.

This clone was counted once. CDR3 bases: TGTGCCAGCAGCCAAGACCCCGGGACTAGCGGGGGGGCCCCCTACAATGAGCAGTTCTTC. Amino acids: CASSQDPGTSGGAPYNEQFF. The chain is built from TRBV14 and TRBJ2-1; TRBD2 aligns across 16 bases. Germline trimming cut 0 bases from V and 2 bases from J; bases unmatched to any gene: 7. CDR1 is SGHDN, CDR2 FVKESK, per germline. The CDR3 extends over 20 amino acids.

The chain has TRBV6-6 and TRBJ1-2; 10 bases are a match to TRBD1. The trim removed 5 bases at V and 7 bases at J, leaving 4 bases unmatched. Per germline, CDR1 MNHNY and CDR2 SVGAGI (reference sequence). The CDR3 loop spans 13 amino acids. The CDR3 spells CASSLRDRGGYTF. In DNA form, the CDR3 reads TGTGCCAGCAGTCTCCGGGACAGGGGTGGCTACACCTTC.

This chain joins TRBV5-1 and TRBJ2-3; maybe TRBD2 (5 bases). Trimming took 3 bases from V and 4 from J, leaving 15 bases between them. The CDR3 covers 15 residues. Germline assignment: CDR1 SGHRS and CDR2 YFSETQ. CDR3 sequence: CASSYQLGSADTQYF. In DNA, the CDR3 is TGCGCCAGCAGCTACCAACTAGGGAGCGCAGATACGCAGTATTTT.

V gene TRBV6-5 combines with J gene TRBJ1-5; TRBD1 is a possible D gene (6 bases). There are 15 residues in the CDR3. V was clipped by 7 bases and J by 2 bases, with 15 bases between them. Germline V gene data show CDR1 as MNHEY and CDR2 as SVGAGI. CDR3 amino acids: CASTPGGAGNQPQHF. The DNA of the CDR3 is TGTGCCAGCACCCCGGGGGGGGCCGGCAATCAGCCCCAGCATTTT.

The chain links TRBV4-1 to TRBJ1-5; no reliable D call. The CDR3 contains 15 residues. V was pared by 4 bases and J by 0 bases, with 10 bases between. Germline V gene sequence: CDR1 MGHRA, CDR2 YSYEKL. The CDR3: CASSPDTNSNQPQHF. The CDR3 DNA follows: TGCGCCAGCAGCCCCGACACAAATAGCAATCAGCCCCAGCATTTT.

This sequence joins TRBV27 and TRBJ1-5; a possible D gene is TRBD1 (6 bases). Deletions cut 3 bases from V and 9 bases from J, with 24 bases between. Germline values: CDR1 MNHEY, CDR2 SMNVEV (reference sequence). CDR3 length equals 17 residues. CDR3 protein: CASSLVGPRQAPLPQHF. In DNA, the CDR3 is TGTGCCAGCAGTTTGGTGGGGCCTCGACAGGCGCCTCTGCCCCAGCATTTT.